What follows describes a single T cell receptor (beta chain). Its cognate antigen is unknown. There are 15 residues in the CDR3. Germline CDR1 reads SEHNR; CDR2 reads FQNEAQ (reference sequence). J lost 7 bases, V lost 5 bases, and 14 bases had no gene match. This record comes from a study of shared clonotypes between healthy human individuals. Study conclusions and caveats: A generally larger estimated richness was seen in naive subsets than in memory subsets. Lower generation probabilities were found for non-shared clonotypes than for those shared by all four donors. Sharing across four donors was highest in naive CD4 (around 5%) and lowest in memory CD8 (approximately 0.4%).

Measured with immunoSEQ multiplex PCR; TCRdb has only the in-frame clones, and not every one. This table has some 1.4 million clones, 95% to 97% appearing once. The V gene is TRBV7-9, the J gene TRBJ2-7; TRBD2 matches 7 bases. This TCR derives from a man aged 25 to 45 in good health. Sequenced input: naive CD4+ T cells sorted from blood. The subset: CD45RA+ positively selected. CDR3 in amino acids: CASSPSTGGYKEQYF. The CDR3 DNA follows: TGTGCCAGCAGCCCATCCACCGGGGGGTATAAGGAGCAGTACTTC.